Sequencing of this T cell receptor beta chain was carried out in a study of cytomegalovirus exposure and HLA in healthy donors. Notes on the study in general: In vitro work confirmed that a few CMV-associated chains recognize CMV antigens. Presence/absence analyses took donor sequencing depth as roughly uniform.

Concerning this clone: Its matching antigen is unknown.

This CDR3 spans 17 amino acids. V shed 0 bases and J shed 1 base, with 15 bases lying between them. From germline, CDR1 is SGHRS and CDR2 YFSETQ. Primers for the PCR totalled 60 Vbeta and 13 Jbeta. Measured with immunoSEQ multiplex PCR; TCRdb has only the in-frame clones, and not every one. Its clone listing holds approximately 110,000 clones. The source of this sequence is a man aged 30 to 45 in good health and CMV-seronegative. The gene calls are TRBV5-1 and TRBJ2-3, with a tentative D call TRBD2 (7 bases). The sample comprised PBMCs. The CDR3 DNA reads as TGCGCCAGCAGCTTGGTAGCGCAAGGGGGGGGCACAGATACGCAGTATTTT. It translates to CASSLVAQGGGTDTQYF. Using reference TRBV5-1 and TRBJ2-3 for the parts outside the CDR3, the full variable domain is KAGVTQTPRYLIKTRGQQVTLSCSPISGHRSVSWYQQTPGQGLQFLFEYFSETQRNKGNFPGRFSGRQFSNSRSEMNVSTLELGDSALYLCASSLVAQGGGTDTQYFGPGTRLTVL.